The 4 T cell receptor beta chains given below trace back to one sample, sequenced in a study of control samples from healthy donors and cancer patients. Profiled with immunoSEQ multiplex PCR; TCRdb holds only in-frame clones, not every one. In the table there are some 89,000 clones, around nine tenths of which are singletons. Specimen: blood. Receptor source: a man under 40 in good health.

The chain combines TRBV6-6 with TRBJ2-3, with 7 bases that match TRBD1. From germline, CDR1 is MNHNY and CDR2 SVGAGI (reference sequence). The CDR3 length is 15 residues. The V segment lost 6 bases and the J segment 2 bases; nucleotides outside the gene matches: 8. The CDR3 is CASSDGDRNTDTQYF. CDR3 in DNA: TGTGCCAGCAGCGACGGGGACAGAAACACAGATACGCAGTATTTT.

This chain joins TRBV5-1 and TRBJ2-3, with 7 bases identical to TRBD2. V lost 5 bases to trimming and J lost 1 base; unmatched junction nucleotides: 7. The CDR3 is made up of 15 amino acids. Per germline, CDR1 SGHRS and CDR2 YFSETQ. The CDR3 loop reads CASRSGGRGTDTQYF. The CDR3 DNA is TGCGCCAGCAGATCGGGGGGAAGGGGCACAGATACGCAGTATTTT.

CDR3 DNA sequence: TGTGCCAGCACCTCCTCCTCTGGACAGCGGAGTCAGCCCCAGCATTTT. It encodes CASTSSSGQRSQPQHF. The V and J genes are TRBV28 and TRBJ1-5, with TRBD1 as a possible D gene (6 bases). Trimming took 7 bases from V and 6 from J, leaving 22 bases between them. Germline CDR1 reads MDHEN; CDR2 reads SYDVKM. The CDR3 is 16 amino acids. The full variable domain, in which reference TRBV28 and TRBJ1-5 provide the parts outside the CDR3, is DVKVTQSSRYLVKRTGEKVFLECVQDMDHENMFWYRQDPGLGLRLIYFSYDVKMKEKGDIPEGYSVSREKKERFSLILESASTNQTSMYLCASTSSSGQRSQPQHFGDGTRLSIL.

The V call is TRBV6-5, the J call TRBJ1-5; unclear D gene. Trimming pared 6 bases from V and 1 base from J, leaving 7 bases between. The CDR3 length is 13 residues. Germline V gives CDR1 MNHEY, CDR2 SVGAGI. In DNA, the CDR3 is TGTGCCAGCAGCCTGGACAGCAATCAGCCCCAGCATTTT. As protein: CASSLDSNQPQHF.